The 7 T cell receptor beta chains listed next were all sequenced from one sample in a study of beta chain features in type 1 diabetes (dated by TCRdb to 2017 to 2018). What the work shows at the level of the full study, not this receptor alone: Type 1 diabetes patients showed a moderate but significant shortening of TCRB CDR3 length in all four CD4+ subsets.

Antigens for these TCRs are unknown. The method was the immunoSEQ multiplex PCR assay. The entire isolated RNA was reverse transcribed using the High Capacity cDNA Reverse Transcription Kit, and thus expressed TCRB transcripts were sequenced. As stored in TCRdb, this immuneACCESS dataset retains in-frame rearrangements with V and J assigned. A fraction of the clones does not appear; measured against another copy, unresolved V genes explain less than half of the discrepancy, and the remainder lacks a known reason. This sample is represented by about 390,000 clones; over 8.5% of them were singletons. The ten largest clones add up to over 0.45% of the sample. Sample: central memory CD4+ T cells from blood. The receptors stem from a man aged 25 to 40 with type 1 diabetes.

This clone has just a few counts. Germline is not matched at one junction end, which may reflect a read error. V and J are TRBV7-7 and TRBJ2-2; TRBD2 matches at 9 bases. Germline assignment: CDR1 SSHAT and CDR2 FNYEAQ (reference sequence). The length of the CDR3 is 15 residues. The CDR3 here is CASSPRREGTGELFF. The CDR3 DNA sequence: TGTGCTAGCAGCCCCCGGCGGGAGGGGACCGGGGAGCTGTTTTTT.

In this sample, this clone turned up a few times. This chain joins TRBV2 and TRBJ1-1; D call uncertain. This CDR3 has 13 amino acids. Germline CDR1 SNHLY, CDR2 FYNNEI. V was cut by 6 bases and J by 1 base, with 9 bases left in between. The CDR3 DNA reads TGTGCCAGCAGATTACACAGGAACACTGAAGCTTTCTTT. It codes for CASRLHRNTEAFF. Drawing the rest from reference TRBV2 and TRBJ1-1, the complete variable domain is EPEVTQTPSHQVTQMGQEVILRCVPISNHLYFYWYRQILGQKVEFLVSFYNNEISEKSEIFDDQFSVERPDGSNFTLKIRSTKLEDSAMYFCASRLHRNTEAFFGQGTRLTVV.

The rearrangement links TRBV6-1 to TRBJ1-3; D gene uncertain. This CDR3 has 12 residues. V dropped 2 bases and J dropped 8 bases, with 7 bases sitting between them. CDR1 is MNHNS, CDR2 SASEGT, per germline. In DNA form, the CDR3 reads TGTGCCAGCAGTGAAAAGAGGGACACCATATATTTT. This encodes CASSEKRDTIYF.

This clone was counted ten times or more. The rearrangement links TRBV5-1 to TRBJ2-3, with TRBD1 matching over 9 bases. Unmatched junction bases numbered 4, after V lost 4 bases and J lost 1 base. The CDR3 has 15 amino acids. From germline, CDR1 is SGHRS and CDR2 YFSETQ. The CDR3 DNA reads as TGCGCCAGCAGCAAACAGGGGGCTGGCACAGATACGCAGTATTTT. Its protein product is CASSKQGAGTDTQYF. Combining the CDR3 with reference TRBV5-1 and TRBJ2-3 gives the whole variable domain KAGVTQTPRYLIKTRGQQVTLSCSPISGHRSVSWYQQTPGQGLQFLFEYFSETQRNKGNFPGRFSGRQFSNSRSEMNVSTLELGDSALYLCASSKQGAGTDTQYFGPGTRLTVL.

As to this clone: A single base is all that separates this from a far larger clone, so a read error is likely. The missing conserved phenylalanine or tryptophan at the end of this CDR3 makes a read error likely. The chain combines TRBV5-6 with TRBJ2-7, with D perhaps matching TRBD1 (7 bases). The better agreement between TRBJ2-5 and the DNA end casts doubt on the J call. CDR3 length: 14 amino acids. Germline V gives CDR1 SGHDT, CDR2 YYEEEE. CDR3 DNA: TGTGCCAGCAGCCCCCAGGGGGGTGGCGAGACCCAGTACCTC. Protein product: CASSPQGGGETQYL.

This clone was picked up a small number of times. This chain uses TRBV7-2 with TRBJ1-5; D unclear. The CDR3 runs to 13 residues. Germline lookup yields CDR1 SGHTA and CDR2 FQGNSA. Trimming removed 2 bases from V and 9 bases from J, with 11 bases in between. For the CDR3, the DNA is TGTGCCAGCAGCTTATCCGGGCCAACGCCCCAGCATTTT. Residues: CASSLSGPTPQHF.

The V gene is TRBV11-2, the J gene TRBJ2-5, with D unclear. The CDR3 totals 14 residues. The germline gives CDR1 SGHAT, CDR2 FQNNGV. V lost 5 bases and J lost 5, with 15 bases in between. CDR3 in amino acids: CASSGRRYEETQYF. The CDR3 bases are TGTGCCAGCAGCGGACGGCGCTATGAGGAGACCCAGTACTTC.